The 6 T cell receptor beta chains presented below share a single source sample, sequenced in a study of blood T cell repertoires in COVID-19. Assay used: immunoSEQ multiplex PCR; TCRdb lists only in-frame clones, some missing. This table has 30,000 to 45,000 clones, 70% to 90% appearing once. The sequenced sample was peripheral blood. All receptors come from a human donor in a cohort sampled during active COVID-19.

This clone came up once. The gene calls are TRBV20-1 and TRBJ2-2; the match to TRBD1 covers 10 bases. This CDR3 is built from 14 residues. CDR1 and CDR2 from the germline V gene are DFQATT and SNEGSKA (reference sequence). With 4 bases clipped from V and 5 bases from J, the junction kept 4 bases outside the gene matches. The CDR3 here is CSATDRGQTGELFF. The CDR3 DNA reads as TGCAGTGCTACTGACAGGGGGCAAACCGGGGAGCTGTTTTTT.

This chain connects TRBV4-2 to TRBJ2-3; 7 nucleotides match TRBD1. The CDR3 runs 16 residues. Germline CDR1 reads LGHNA; CDR2 reads YNFKEQ. The junction had 8 bases not matched to a gene; V was cut back by 4 bases and J by 1 base. In nucleotides, the CDR3 is TGTGCCAGCAGCCTAGAGCAGGGGGTAGGCACAGATACGCAGTATTTT. Its protein is CASSLEQGVGTDTQYF.

The chain employs TRBV18 and TRBJ2-5; possible D gene TRBD1, 5 bases. Germline CDR1 KGHSH, CDR2 LQKENI. The CDR3 spans 13 residues. V lost 3 bases and J 5 bases, leaving 10 bases between the germline ends. In DNA, the CDR3 is TGTGCCAGCTCACCCCCGTCAGGGGAGACCCAGTACTTC. Protein product: CASSPPSGETQYF.

This clone was detected only once. The gene calls are TRBV2 and TRBJ1-1, with a weak D call TRBD1 (6 bases). V lost 5 bases, J lost 6 bases, and 19 bases lay in between. This CDR3 region has 15 residues. Germline-derived CDR1 and CDR2 are SNHLY and FYNNEI. This CDR3 is CASSQGQTSTAEAFF. Written as DNA, the CDR3 is TGTGCCAGCAGTCAAGGACAGACGTCCACCGCTGAAGCTTTCTTT.

This clone has a single count. The chain is built from TRBV5-4 and TRBJ2-1, with a possible D match to TRBD1 (6 bases). With 1 base removed from V and 0 bases from J, the gap between germline ends came to 8 bases. The germline gives CDR1 SGHNT, CDR2 YYREEE (reference sequence). The length of the CDR3 is 15 residues. The CDR3 coding sequence is TGTGCCAGCAGCTTGCAGGGGCCCTCCTACAATGAGCAGTTCTTC. It specifies CASSLQGPSYNEQFF.

This chain links TRBV7-9 with TRBJ2-7, with D perhaps TRBD1 (5 bases). CDR1 is SEHNR, CDR2 FQNEAQ, per germline (reference sequence). The CDR3 loop spans 15 amino acids. Trimming removed 2 bases from V and 3 bases from J, with 14 bases in between. The CDR3 loop is CASSLSAGPFYEQYF. In nucleotides, the CDR3 is TGTGCCAGCAGCTTAAGTGCAGGGCCCTTCTACGAGCAGTACTTC.